These T cell receptor beta chains were read from a single sample in a study of blood T cell repertoires in COVID-19. Generated by immunoSEQ multiplex PCR, the TCRdb table keeps only in-frame clones and is missing some. The sample lists under 130,000 clones, 80% to 85% occurring once. The sample was peripheral blood. These receptors all come from a man older than 75 with acute or convalescent COVID-19. Each CDR3 is given with its conserved first and last residue. Fields, in order: clone size, D gene, J gene, V gene, CDR3 length, CDR3 protein, CDR3 DNA. A D gene is named only where the DNA matches it firmly. Clone sizes are given selectively: once, few, many, or a class where the clone is expanded.

>NA|TRBD1|TRBJ1-1|TRBV18|16
CASSYGQGAFGTEAFF
TGTGCCAGCTCCTACGGACAGGGGGCTTTCGGCACTGAAGCTTTCTTT
>NA|NA|TRBJ1-1|TRBV27|15
CASSSEQGLDTEAFF
TGTGCCAGCAGTTCAGAACAGGGCTTGGACACTGAAGCTTTCTTT
>NA|NA|TRBJ2-7|TRBV7-2|14
CASSSREGSYEQYF
TGTGCCAGCAGCTCCCGGGAAGGCTCCTACGAGCAGTACTTC
>NA|NA|TRBJ1-5|TRBV30|14
CAWSVGLMNQPQHF
TGTGCCTGGAGCGTTGGGCTAATGAATCAGCCCCAGCATTTT
>NA|NA|TRBJ1-1|TRBV7-9|14
CASSLTQGATEAFF
TGTGCCAGCAGCTTAACACAGGGAGCCACTGAAGCTTTCTTT
>once|TRBD1|TRBJ1-5|TRBV28|15
CASSSGGPSNQPQHF
TGTGCCAGCAGCTCAGGGGGCCCTAGCAATCAGCCCCAGCATTTT
>NA|NA|TRBJ1-4|TRBV5-1|15
CASSLAWDINEKLFF
TGCGCCAGCAGCTTGGCCTGGGACATCAATGAAAAACTGTTTTTT
>few|NA|TRBJ2-1|TRBV6-6|15
CASSPQSTSYNEQFF
TGTGCCAGCAGTCCCCAGTCGACTAGCTACAATGAGCAGTTCTTC
>NA|TRBD1|TRBJ1-6|TRBV5-1|16
CASSVAIQGADSPLHF
TGCGCCAGCAGCGTCGCGATTCAGGGGGCGGATTCACCCCTCCACTTT
>NA|NA|TRBJ2-5|TRBV2|14
CASNRLTSQETQYF
TGTGCCAGCAATCGATTAACTAGTCAAGAGACCCAGTACTTC
>NA|NA|TRBJ1-6|TRBV4-3|16
CASSQGWTADYSPLHF
TGCGCCAGCAGCCAAGGTTGGACAGCCGATTATTCACCCCTCCACTTT
>NA|TRBD1|TRBJ2-7|TRBV11-1|15
CASSLEQGAFYEQYF
TGTGCCAGCAGCTTAGAACAGGGGGCCTTTTACGAGCAGTACTTC
>NA|NA|TRBJ2-1|TRBV19|15
CASSSPGRPQDEQFF
TGTGCCAGTAGTTCCCCCGGACGTCCACAGGATGAGCAGTTCTTC
>NA|TRBD2|TRBJ2-1|TRBV18|19
CASSPTWTSGRADFNEQFF
TGTGCCAGCTCTCCTACGTGGACTAGCGGGAGGGCCGACTTCAATGAGCAGTTCTTC
>NA|TRBD1|TRBJ2-3|TRBV27|16
CASSFPTGGVSDTQYF
TGTGCCAGCAGTTTCCCGACAGGGGGCGTATCAGATACGCAGTATTTT
>NA|TRBD1|TRBJ1-2|TRBV3-1/TRBV3-2|14
CASSQRQGNYGYTF
TGTGCCAGCAGCCAGAGACAGGGGAACTATGGCTACACCTTC
>NA|TRBD1|TRBJ1-2|TRBV27|14
CASGTPRQGSGYTF
TGTGCCAGCGGAACCCCTAGACAGGGAAGTGGCTACACCTTC
>NA|NA|TRBJ2-1|TRBV5-4|18
CASSSESPRDSSYNEQFF
TGTGCCAGCAGCTCGGAATCACCGCGGGACAGTTCTTACAATGAGCAGTTCTTC
>NA|NA|TRBJ1-2|TRBV19|15
CASSPAGRRNYGYTF
TGTGCCAGTAGTCCGGCGGGACGGCGTAACTATGGCTACACCTTC
>NA|NA|TRBJ1-1|TRBV6-4|13
CASSDQLNTEAFF
TGTGCCAGCAGTGACCAGTTGAACACTGAAGCTTTCTTT
>NA|NA|TRBJ2-7|TRBV23-1|14
CARPFLQTNYEQYF
TGCGCCAGGCCGTTTCTACAGACCAACTACGAGCAGTACTTC
>NA|TRBD1|TRBJ1-2|TRBV5-8|14
CASSSLQGADGYTF
TGTGCCAGCAGCTCTTTACAGGGGGCGGATGGCTACACCTTC
>NA|TRBD1|TRBJ2-2|TRBV7-2|17
CASDLSPGTGSAGELFF
TGTGCCAGCGACCTTTCACCCGGGACAGGGTCGGCCGGGGAGCTGTTTTTT
>few|NA|TRBJ1-1|TRBV7-2|15
CASSLSGIGLTEAFF
TGTGCCAGCAGCTTATCGGGTATCGGGTTAACTGAAGCTTTCTTT
>NA|NA|TRBJ2-5|TRBV5-1|14
CASSLATPPETQYF
TGCGCCAGCAGCTTGGCCACACCCCCGGAGACCCAGTACTTC
>NA|NA|TRBJ1-5|TRBV19|16
CASSIFGSAGNQPQHF
TGTGCCAGTAGTATTTTCGGGTCAGCAGGCAATCAGCCCCAGCATTTT
>NA|NA|TRBJ1-6|TRBV7-3|15
CASSLQGIQNSPLHF
TGTGCCAGCAGCTTACAGGGTATACAGAATTCACCCCTCCACTTT
>once|NA|TRBJ2-3|TRBV7-2|12
CASSSGTDTQYF
TGTGCCAGCAGCTCCGGCACAGATACGCAGTATTTT
>NA|TRBD1|TRBJ2-1|TRBV24-1|15
CATSPGQGASNEQFF
TGTGCCACCTCACCGGGACAGGGGGCTTCAAATGAGCAGTTCTTC
>NA|NA|TRBJ2-1|TRBV19|13
CASSIFSYNEQFF
TGTGCCAGTAGTATCTTCTCCTACAATGAGCAGTTCTTC
>NA|NA|TRBJ1-1|TRBV28|13
CASRSGGSTEAFF
TGTGCCAGCCGATCTGGGGGCAGCACTGAAGCTTTCTTT
>NA|TRBD1|TRBJ1-1|TRBV25-1|14
CASLRTGGNTEAFF
TGTGCCAGCCTCCGGACAGGGGGGAACACTGAAGCTTTCTTT
>NA|TRBD1|TRBJ1-6|TRBV3-1/TRBV3-2|15
CASSQDGRGNSPLHF
TGTGCCAGCAGCCAAGATGGCAGGGGGAATTCACCCCTCCACTTT
>NA|TRBD1|TRBJ1-1|TRBV5-1|13
CASRRTGATEAFF
TGCGCCAGCCGAAGGACAGGGGCGACTGAAGCTTTCTTT
>once|TRBD1|TRBJ1-2|TRBV28|14
CASNLDQGARGYTF
TGTGCCAGCAACCTAGACCAGGGGGCTAGGGGCTACACCTTC
>NA|TRBD2|TRBJ2-1|TRBV10-3|16
CAISEVSGRYYNEQFF
TGTGCCATCAGTGAGGTAAGCGGGAGATACTACAATGAGCAGTTCTTC
>NA|NA|TRBJ2-3|TRBV5-5|12
CASSQTDDTQYF
TGTGCCAGCAGCCAGACAGACGATACGCAGTATTTT
>NA|NA|TRBJ1-1|TRBV19|14
CASIRRGANTEAFF
TGTGCCAGTATTAGGCGGGGGGCGAACACTGAAGCTTTCTTT
>NA|TRBD1|TRBJ1-2|TRBV28|15
CASTPGQGALSGYTF
TGTGCCAGCACTCCGGGACAGGGGGCGCTTAGTGGCTACACCTTC
>NA|NA|TRBJ1-2|TRBV6-1|16
CASSEKGTRNGYGYTF
TGTGCCAGCAGTGAAAAGGGGACAAGGAACGGCTATGGCTACACCTTC
>NA|NA|TRBJ1-2|TRBV6-1|13
CASSEPGSYGYTF
TGTGCCAGCAGTGAGCCGGGTTCCTATGGCTACACCTTC
>NA|NA|TRBJ1-3|TRBV18|16
CASSPPYYDRGNTIYF
TGTGCCAGCTCACCACCCTACTACGATCGCGGGAACACCATATATTTT
>NA|NA|TRBJ2-5|TRBV7-7|14
CASSYSGEGETQYF
TGTGCTAGCAGTTACTCAGGGGAAGGAGAGACCCAGTACTTC
>NA|TRBD1|TRBJ1-2|TRBV29-1|13
CSVGTGADYGYTF
TGCAGCGTGGGGACAGGGGCGGACTATGGCTACACCTTC
>NA|NA|TRBJ2-7|TRBV19|17
CASSIDRERGSSYEQYF
TGTGCCAGTAGTATAGATCGGGAGCGAGGGAGCTCCTACGAGCAGTACTTC